This T cell receptor beta chain was profiled in a study of identical twins. Using its own MiXCR run on the 5' RACE reads, TCRdb lists one record per CDR3 protein. The table lists hundreds of thousands of distinct CDR3 sequences, roughly 8% of them singletons. Healthy Caucasians provided all donations. This clonotype occurred many times. Its antigen is still unknown. General observations from the study: Excess twin sharing in beta out-of-frame sequences was weaker. Analyses of zero insertions could, in part, be confounded by invariant MAIT and iNKT cells. Conclusions leaned on cross-sectional statistical analysis and did not track the same donors over time.

This sample also appeared in a second study, on yellow fever vaccine responses in identical twins.

The origin of this receptor is a woman between 18 and 29 years old in good health. The specimen sequenced was PBMCs.

CDR3 coding DNA: TGTGCCAGCAGCGCTCAGGGCTCCGAGCAGTACTTC. Translation: CASSAQGSEQYF. The chain recombines TRBV5-6 with TRBJ2-7; D perhaps matches TRBD1 (5 bases). The CDR3 totals 12 residues. Germline V lookup: CDR1 SGHDT, CDR2 YYEEEE. V shed 4 bases and J shed 6 bases, with 11 bases lying between them. Supplemented by reference TRBV5-6 and TRBJ2-7, the full variable domain reads DAGVTQSPTHLIKTRGQQVTLRCSPKSGHDTVSWYQQALGQGPQFIFQYYEEEERQRGNFPDRFSGHQFPNYSSELNVNALLLGDSALYLCASSAQGSEQYFGPGTRLTVT.